This T cell receptor (beta chain) comes out of a study of blood T cell repertoires in COVID-19. For the study at large: COVID-19 samples from acute and convalescent phases originated in the United States, Italy and Spain. PBMCs, B-cell-depleted T cells, or T cells provided the cDNA or gDNA that made up the material.

Original processing methods: Counts of nucleated cells, estimated from reference gene primer amplification, were obtained. The repertoire was sequenced with immunoSEQ multiplex PCR; TCRdb's copy has only in-frame clones and lacks some. V and J calls and clone size come straight from that table; D and trimming were deduced from the DNA. Of a few hundred thousand clones in the sample, 82% were seen once. The CDR3 is made up of 18 amino acids. V lost 1 base to trimming and J lost 1 base, with 14 bases between them. CDR1 is LNHDA and CDR2 is SQIVND in the germline V gene (reference sequence). The sequence came from a woman between 18 and 30 years old with acute or convalescent COVID-19. J is TRBJ2-6 and V is TRBV19, with D possibly matching TRBD2 (5 bases). The specimen sequenced was peripheral blood. The CDR3 sequence is CASSIATMGRSGANVLTF. Written as DNA, the CDR3 is TGTGCCAGTAGTATAGCGACTATGGGGAGATCTGGGGCCAACGTCCTGACTTTC.